The 16 T cell receptor beta chains in this list originate from one sample, sequenced in a study of T cells in Graves' hyperthyroidism and ophthalmopathy. Amplification of TCR beta CDR3 regions was performed using RNA transcripts as template. HTBI primers were the set used in a first-round RT-PCR of the TCR CDR3. TCRdb independently ran MiXCR on the multiplex PCR reads; one entry per CDR3 protein. The data contain under 350,000 distinct CDR3 sequences, approximately 26% of them singletons. Material: blood. The receptors were gathered from a man aged 40-49 years with Graves' hyperthyroidism that later progressed to Graves' ophthalmopathy.

The chain carries TRBV13 and TRBJ2-2; 8 bases agree with TRBD1. The CDR3 runs to 14 residues. Germline loops: CDR1 PRHDT, CDR2 FYEKMQ (reference sequence). Trimming took 6 bases from V and 6 from J; bases not matched to a gene: 6. Here the CDR3 DNA reads TGTGCCAGCAGACGAGGACAGGGCGCCGGGGAGCTGTTTTTT. Its translation is CASRRGQGAGELFF. Looking up the rest from reference TRBV13 and TRBJ2-2 gives the full variable domain: AAGVIQSPRHLIKEKRETATLKCYPIPRHDTVYWYQQGPGQDPQFLISFYEKMQSDKGSIPDRFSAQQFSDYHSELNMSSLELGDSALYFCASRRGQGAGELFFGEGSRLTVL.

A few counts support this clonotype. CDR3 amino acids: CASSQVQGVTSGANVLTF. DNA of the CDR3: TGCGCCAGCAGCCAAGTACAGGGGGTGACCTCTGGGGCCAACGTCCTGACTTTC. The chain is built from TRBV4-1 and TRBJ2-6, with TRBD1 matching over 8 bases. The germline gives CDR1 MGHRA, CDR2 YSYEKL. The length of the CDR3 is 18 residues. V lost 1 base to trimming and J lost 0 bases; unmatched junction nucleotides: 5.

This clonotype was recorded a few times. The CDR3 loop reads CASSPGQGREQYF. CDR3 DNA sequence: TGTGCCAGCAGCCCGGGACAGGGGCGCGAGCAGTACTTC. This chain links TRBV7-2 with TRBJ2-7; TRBD1 aligns across 10 bases. The trim removed 5 bases at V and 6 bases at J, leaving 4 bases unmatched. Germline CDR1 reads SGHTA; CDR2 reads FQGNSA. The CDR3 spans 13 residues.

The table lists this clonotype with many counts. V is TRBV10-3 and J is TRBJ2-1, with D perhaps TRBD1 (6 bases). V lost 7 bases to trimming and J lost 7 bases, with 14 bases between them. Germline CDR1 and CDR2: ENHRY and SYGVKD. The CDR3 contains 13 residues. CDR3 sequence: CAIKGDLRNEQFF. The CDR3 bases are TGTGCCATCAAGGGGGACCTCAGAAATGAGCAGTTCTTC.

This clonotype appeared many times. The chain employs TRBV12-3 or TRBV12-4 and TRBJ1-5; D is unclear. This CDR3 is built from 15 residues. Trimming left V 3 bases short and J 4 bases short, with 13 bases between. CDR3 sequence reads: CASSLVQTPNQPQHF. The CDR3 nucleotides are TGTGCCAGCAGTTTGGTCCAGACCCCTAATCAGCCCCAGCATTTT.

There are many counts of this clonotype. V is TRBV6-1 and J is TRBJ1-1; no clear D. This CDR3 is 13 amino acids long. From germline, CDR1 is MNHNS and CDR2 SASEGT. Trimming removed 7 bases from V and 0 bases from J, with 9 bases in between. As DNA, the CDR3 is TGTGCCAGCACCGACGCTTTGAACACTGAAGCTTTCTTT. Translation: CASTDALNTEAFF.

This clonotype was picked up many times. This chain links TRBV6-1 with TRBJ1-1; perhaps TRBD1 as D (6 bases). V was clipped by 5 bases and J by 5 bases, with 12 bases between them. The CDR3 is made up of 13 amino acids. The germline gives CDR1 MNHNS, CDR2 SASEGT. The CDR3 DNA sequence: TGTGCCAGCAGTCAAGAACAGGGAACTGAAGCTTTCTTT. Translation gives CASSQEQGTEAFF.

The V gene is TRBV12-3 or TRBV12-4, the J gene TRBJ1-6, with D possibly being TRBD1 (5 bases). The CDR3 extends over 15 amino acids. V was clipped by 6 bases and J by 5 bases, with 14 bases between them. The CDR3 DNA reads as TGTGCCAGCAGCGAAAGGCAGGGACATAATTCACCCCTCCACTTT. It is translated as CASSERQGHNSPLHF.

This clonotype was recorded only once. The chain uses TRBV5-1 and TRBJ1-5; 9 bases line up with TRBD1. V trimming: 3 bases; J trimming: 1 base; junction bases outside the gene matches: 14. Looked up from germline, CDR1 is SGHRS and CDR2 is YFSETQ. The CDR3 runs 19 residues. CDR3 nucleotides: TGCGCCAGCAGCTCCGGGTGGGAGGACAGGGGCTCAAGCAATCAGCCCCAGCATTTT. Residues: CASSSGWEDRGSSNQPQHF.

This clonotype was observed a few times. The J gene is TRBJ2-5, the V gene TRBV5-1, with a weak D call TRBD1 (5 bases). V gave up 5 bases and J gave up 6 bases, with 17 bases separating them. Germline V gives CDR1 SGHRS, CDR2 YFSETQ. CDR3 length: 14 residues. This CDR3 reads CASRAAAQGKTQYF. CDR3 sequence (DNA): TGCGCCAGCAGGGCTGCCGCGCAGGGAAAGACCCAGTACTTC.

This clonotype was counted at least ten times. The rearrangement joins TRBV6-5 to TRBJ1-1, with D tentatively TRBD1 (6 bases). Trimming stripped 4 bases from V and 6 bases from J, with 15 bases between. CDR1 and CDR2 from the germline V gene are MNHEY and SVGAGI. The CDR3 spans 14 residues. CDR3 amino acids: CASSSSHWTAEAFF. The DNA for the CDR3 is TGTGCCAGCAGTTCCTCCCATTGGACAGCTGAAGCTTTCTTT.

This clonotype showed up many times. The chain employs TRBV6-1 and TRBJ2-4, with TRBD2 as a possible D gene (6 bases). Germline assignment: CDR1 MNHNS and CDR2 SASEGT. This CDR3 region has 15 residues. Trimming pared 4 bases from V and 3 bases from J, leaving 13 bases between. The CDR3 here is CASSGTRRGKNIQYF. For the CDR3, the DNA is TGTGCCAGCAGTGGGACGCGGCGGGGCAAAAACATTCAGTACTTC.

This clonotype was seen repeatedly, ten times or more. This sequence joins TRBV11-3 and TRBJ1-2; 9 bases match TRBD1. Germline V lookup: CDR1 SGHNT, CDR2 YENEEA. The CDR3 is made up of 12 amino acids. V was clipped by 4 bases and J by 6 bases; unmatched bases: 0. CDR3 in DNA: TGTGCCAGCAGCTGGACAGGGGATGGCTACACCTTC. Amino acid sequence: CASSWTGDGYTF.

This clonotype was seen at least ten times. The chain uses TRBV20-1 and TRBJ2-7, with TRBD2 identical over 10 bases. J lost 4 bases, V lost 0 bases, and 9 bases had no gene match. Germline lookup yields CDR1 DFQATT and CDR2 SNEGSKA (reference sequence). CDR3 size: 16 residues. This CDR3 is CSARDESGRARYEQYF. CDR3 nucleotides: TGCAGTGCTAGAGATGAAAGCGGGAGGGCTAGGTACGAGCAGTACTTC.

About this clonotype: In this CDR3 the conserved last residue, phenylalanine or tryptophan, is missing, so a read error is likely. The chain uses TRBV11-2 and TRBJ2-2; TRBD1 or TRBD2 may be the D gene (5 bases each). The CDR3 runs 12 residues. CDR1 and CDR2 from the germline V gene are SGHAT and FQNNGV. Trimming removed 4 bases at V and 5 bases at J, with 5 bases between. CDR3 in amino acids: CASSWGTGELFS. The CDR3 coding sequence is TGTGCCAGCAGCTGGGGGACCGGGGAGCTGTTTTCT.

The sample holds many counts of this clonotype. This sequence joins TRBV5-6 and TRBJ2-7, with 7 bases lining up with TRBD1. The CDR3 spans 13 residues. The trim removed 5 bases at V and 3 bases at J, leaving 5 bases unmatched. Germline assignment: CDR1 SGHDT and CDR2 YYEEEE. The CDR3, as DNA: TGTGCCAGCAGACCACAGGGGAACTACGAGCAGTACTTC. Translation gives CASRPQGNYEQYF.